A selection of T cell receptor beta chains follows, all from one sample in a study of glioma-infiltrating T cells. In TCRdb, the multiplex PCR reads were re-called with MiXCR into one record per CDR3 protein. This repertoire shows 100,000 to 150,000 distinct CDR3 sequences, roughly 23% found once; its top ten account for roughly 15%. Sequenced sample: glioma tissue, nonneoplastic brain tissue, or PBMCs (not recorded which). These receptors were obtained from a human donor with low-grade glioma or glioblastoma, undergoing nonglioma brain surgery, or in good health (not recorded which). Each CDR3 is given with its conserved first and last residue. Only some rows state a clone size, as once, few, many or a class for expanded clones.

V gene: TRBV20-1
clone size: many
CDR3 protein: CSARGHLNQPQHF

V gene: TRBV2
clone size: .
CDR3 protein: CSSSAPGGAYNSPLHF

V gene: TRBV20-1
clone size: many
CDR3 protein: CSAQWVGGRPYEQYF

V gene: TRBV7-2
clone size: many
CDR3 protein: CASSLPRLAGAGIDTQYF

V gene: TRBV4-2
clone size: many
CDR3 protein: CASSQEGSGFTDTQYF

V gene: TRBV7-9
clone size: many
CDR3 protein: CASSFRGEETQYF

V gene: TRBV7-2
clone size: .
CDR3 protein: CASSLDSYYGYTF

V gene: TRBV6-1
clone size: medium-sized
CDR3 protein: CASSSLRHTDTQYF

V gene: TRBV6-4
clone size: many
CDR3 protein: CASRGGWAVIWTQYF

V gene: TRBV3-1
clone size: many
CDR3 protein: CASSQVGPSITGELFF

V gene: TRBV5-4
clone size: .
CDR3 protein: CASIPTPGSIYEQYF

V gene: TRBV15
clone size: .
CDR3 protein: CSTSTWRTQYDHYF